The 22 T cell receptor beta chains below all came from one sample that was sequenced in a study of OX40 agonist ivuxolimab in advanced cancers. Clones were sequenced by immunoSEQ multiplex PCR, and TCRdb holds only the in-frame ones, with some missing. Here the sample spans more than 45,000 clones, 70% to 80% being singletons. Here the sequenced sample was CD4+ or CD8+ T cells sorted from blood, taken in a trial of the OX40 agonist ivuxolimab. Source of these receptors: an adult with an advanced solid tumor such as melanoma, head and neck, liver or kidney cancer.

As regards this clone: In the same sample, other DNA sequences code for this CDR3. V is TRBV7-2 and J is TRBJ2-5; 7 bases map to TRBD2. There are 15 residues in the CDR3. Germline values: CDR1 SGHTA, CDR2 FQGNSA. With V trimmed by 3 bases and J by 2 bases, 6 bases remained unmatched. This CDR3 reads CASSLGGEGQETQYF. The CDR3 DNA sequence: TGTGCCAGCAGCTTGGGGGGGGAGGGGCAAGAGACCCAGTACTTC.

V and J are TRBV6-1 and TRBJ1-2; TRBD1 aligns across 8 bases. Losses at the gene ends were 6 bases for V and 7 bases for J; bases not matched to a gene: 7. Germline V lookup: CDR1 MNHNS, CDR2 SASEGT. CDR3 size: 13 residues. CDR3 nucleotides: TGTGCCAGCAGACCGGACAGGGAGGGTGGCTACACCTTC. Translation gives CASRPDREGGYTF.

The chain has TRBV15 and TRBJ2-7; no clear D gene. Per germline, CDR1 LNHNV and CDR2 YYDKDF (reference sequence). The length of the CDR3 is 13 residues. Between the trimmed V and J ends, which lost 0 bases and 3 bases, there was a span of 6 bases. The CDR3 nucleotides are TGTGCCACCAGCAGAGATCACAACTACGAGCAGTACTTC. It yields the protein CATSRDHNYEQYF.

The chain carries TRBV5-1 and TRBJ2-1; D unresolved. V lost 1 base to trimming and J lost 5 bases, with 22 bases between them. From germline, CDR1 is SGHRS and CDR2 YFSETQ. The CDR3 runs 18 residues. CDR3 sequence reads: CASSLSDVLELLNNEQFF. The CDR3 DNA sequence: TGCGCCAGCAGCTTGTCGGATGTTTTAGAATTATTAAACAATGAGCAGTTCTTC.

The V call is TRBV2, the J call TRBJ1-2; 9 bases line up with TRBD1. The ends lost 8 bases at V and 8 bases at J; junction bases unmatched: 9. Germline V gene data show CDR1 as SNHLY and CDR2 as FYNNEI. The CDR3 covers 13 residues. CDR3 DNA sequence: TGTGCCAGCCGGAGGACAGGGGTATTGGGCTACACCTTC. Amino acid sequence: CASRRTGVLGYTF. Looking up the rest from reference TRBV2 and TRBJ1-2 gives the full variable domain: EPEVTQTPSHQVTQMGQEVILRCVPISNHLYFYWYRQILGQKVEFLVSFYNNEISEKSEIFDDQFSVERPDGSNFTLKIRSTKLEDSAMYFCASRRTGVLGYTFGSGTRLTVV.

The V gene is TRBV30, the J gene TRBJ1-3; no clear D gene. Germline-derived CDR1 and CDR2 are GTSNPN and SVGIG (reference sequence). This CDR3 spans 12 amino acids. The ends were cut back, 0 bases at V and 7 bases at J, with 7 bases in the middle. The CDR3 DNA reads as TGTGCCTGGAGTGTACATTGGAACACCATATATTTT. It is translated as CAWSVHWNTIYF. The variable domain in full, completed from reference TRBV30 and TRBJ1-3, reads SQTIHQWPATLVQPVGSPLSLECTVEGTSNPNLYWYRQAAGRGLQLLFYSVGIGQISSEVPQNLSASRPQDRQFILSSKKLLLSDSGFYLCAWSVHWNTIYFGEGSWLTVV.

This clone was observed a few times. The CDR3 reads CARSLVWQGFNQPQHF. The CDR3 coding sequence is TGTGCCAGAAGCTTAGTTTGGCAGGGCTTTAATCAGCCCCAGCATTTT. The V call is TRBV7-5, the J call TRBJ1-5; the table's D gene call, TRBD1, was not cross checked with the DNA. TRBV7-5 is labeled a pseudogene. This CDR3 comprises 16 residues.

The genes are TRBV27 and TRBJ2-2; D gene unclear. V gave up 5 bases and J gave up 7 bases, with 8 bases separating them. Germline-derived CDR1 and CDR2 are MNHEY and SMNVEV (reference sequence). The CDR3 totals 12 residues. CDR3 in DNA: TGTGCCAGCAGTAGACTTGACGGGGAGCTGTTTTTT. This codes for CASSRLDGELFF.

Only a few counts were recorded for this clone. CDR3 sequence (DNA): TGTGCCAGCAGCCAGGAAACAGGGGTGGGTCAGCCCCAGCATTTT. It encodes CASSQETGVGQPQHF. This sequence joins TRBV4-2 and TRBJ1-5, with 7 bases fitting TRBD1. Germline assignment: CDR1 LGHNA and CDR2 YNFKEQ. The trim removed 3 bases at V and 6 bases at J, leaving 8 bases unmatched. CDR3 length equals 15 residues.

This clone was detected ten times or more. CDR3 amino acids: CATQSPGANYGYTF. CDR3 bases: TGTGCCACCCAAAGCCCCGGGGCTAACTATGGCTACACCTTC. The rearrangement links TRBV19 to TRBJ1-2; D is uncertain. The CDR3 extends over 14 amino acids. The germline V gene has CDR1 LNHDA and CDR2 SQIVND (reference sequence). V shed 10 bases and J shed 0 bases, with 15 bases lying between them.

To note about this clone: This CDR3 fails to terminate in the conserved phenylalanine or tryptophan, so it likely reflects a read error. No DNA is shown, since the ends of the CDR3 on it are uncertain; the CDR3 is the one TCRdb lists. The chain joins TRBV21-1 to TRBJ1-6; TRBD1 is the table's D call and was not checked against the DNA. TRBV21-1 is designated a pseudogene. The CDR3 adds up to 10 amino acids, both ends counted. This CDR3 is CASSNSRGRS.

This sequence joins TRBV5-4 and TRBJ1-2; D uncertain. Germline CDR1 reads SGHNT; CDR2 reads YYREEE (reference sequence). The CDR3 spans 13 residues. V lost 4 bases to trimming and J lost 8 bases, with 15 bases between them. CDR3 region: CASSGPQLRGYTF. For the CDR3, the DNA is TGTGCCAGCAGCGGACCCCAGCTGCGCGGCTACACCTTC.

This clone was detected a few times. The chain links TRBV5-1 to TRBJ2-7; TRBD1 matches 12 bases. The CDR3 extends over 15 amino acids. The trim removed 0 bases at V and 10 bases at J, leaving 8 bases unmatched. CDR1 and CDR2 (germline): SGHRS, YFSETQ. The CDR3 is CASSLAAGQGAQQYF. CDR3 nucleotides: TGCGCCAGCAGCTTGGCCGCGGGACAGGGGGCACAACAGTACTTC.

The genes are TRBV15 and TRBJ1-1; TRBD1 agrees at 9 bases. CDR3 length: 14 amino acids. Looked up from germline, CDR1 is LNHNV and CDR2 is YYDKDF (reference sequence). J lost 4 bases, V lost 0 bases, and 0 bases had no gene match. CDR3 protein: CATSREGQGTEAFF. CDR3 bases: TGTGCCACCAGCAGAGAGGGACAGGGCACTGAAGCTTTCTTT.

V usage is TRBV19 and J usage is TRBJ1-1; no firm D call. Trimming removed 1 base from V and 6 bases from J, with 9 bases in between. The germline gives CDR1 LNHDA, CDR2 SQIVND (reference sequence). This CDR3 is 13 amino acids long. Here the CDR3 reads CASSIGGPSEAFF. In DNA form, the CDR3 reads TGTGCCAGTAGTATAGGAGGGCCTTCTGAAGCTTTCTTT.

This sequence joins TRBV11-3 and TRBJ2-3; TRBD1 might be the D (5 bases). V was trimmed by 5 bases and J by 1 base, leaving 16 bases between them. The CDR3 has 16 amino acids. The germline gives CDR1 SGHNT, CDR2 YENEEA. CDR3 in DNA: TGTGCCAGCAGCCCCGGAACAGGTACTCGCACAGATACGCAGTATTTT. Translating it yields CASSPGTGTRTDTQYF.

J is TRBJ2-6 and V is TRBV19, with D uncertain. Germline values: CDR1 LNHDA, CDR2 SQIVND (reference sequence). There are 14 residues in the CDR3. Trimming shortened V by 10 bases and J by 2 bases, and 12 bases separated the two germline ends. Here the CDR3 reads CATAFSTGANVLTF. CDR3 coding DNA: TGTGCCACCGCATTTTCCACTGGGGCCAACGTCCTGACTTTC.

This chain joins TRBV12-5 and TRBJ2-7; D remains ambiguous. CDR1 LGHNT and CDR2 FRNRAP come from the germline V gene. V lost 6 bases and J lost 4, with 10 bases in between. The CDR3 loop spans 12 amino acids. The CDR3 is CASGPTDYEQYF. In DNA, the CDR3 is TGTGCTAGTGGCCCTACTGATTACGAGCAGTACTTC. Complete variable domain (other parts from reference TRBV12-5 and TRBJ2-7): DARVTQTPRHKVTEMGQEVTMRCQPILGHNTVFWYRQTMMQGLELLAYFRNRAPLDDSGMPKDRFSAEMPDATLATLKIQPSEPRDSAVYFCASGPTDYEQYFGPGTRLTVT.

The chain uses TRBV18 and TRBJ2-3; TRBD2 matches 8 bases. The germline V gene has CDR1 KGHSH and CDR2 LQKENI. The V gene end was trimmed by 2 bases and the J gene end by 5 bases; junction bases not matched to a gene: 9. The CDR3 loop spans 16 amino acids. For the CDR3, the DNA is TGTGCCAGCTCACCAAGTTCGGGGGGGCGTGTAGATACGCAGTATTTT. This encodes CASSPSSGGRVDTQYF.

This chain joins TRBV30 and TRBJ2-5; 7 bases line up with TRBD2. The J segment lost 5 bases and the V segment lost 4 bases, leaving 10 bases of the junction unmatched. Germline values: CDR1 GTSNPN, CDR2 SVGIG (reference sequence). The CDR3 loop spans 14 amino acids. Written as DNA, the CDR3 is TGTGCCTGGAAGCGGGGACGAGTGGAGGAGACCCAGTACTTC. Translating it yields CAWKRGRVEETQYF.

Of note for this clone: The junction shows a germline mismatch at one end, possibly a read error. The CDR3 bases are TGTGCCAGCAGTTTAAGGGCCGCTGGGGAGGGGAACACCGGGGAGCTGTTTTTT. It is translated as CASSLRAAGEGNTGELFF. The V call is TRBV7-3, the J call TRBJ2-2; 7 bases match TRBD2. The length of the CDR3 is 18 residues. Germline lookup yields CDR1 SGHTA and CDR2 FQGTGA. Supplemented by reference TRBV7-3 and TRBJ2-2, the full variable domain reads GAGVSQTPSNKVTEKGKYVELRCDPISGHTALYWYRQSLGQGPEFLIYFQGTGAADDSGLPNDRFFAVRPEGSVSTLKIQRTERGDSAVYLCASSLRAAGEGNTGELFFGEGSRLTVL.

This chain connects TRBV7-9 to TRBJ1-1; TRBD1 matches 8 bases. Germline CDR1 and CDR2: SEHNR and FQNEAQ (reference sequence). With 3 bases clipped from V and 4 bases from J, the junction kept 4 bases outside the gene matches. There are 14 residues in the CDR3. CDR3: CASSFGQGATEAFF. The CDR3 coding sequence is TGTGCCAGCAGCTTCGGACAGGGTGCCACTGAAGCTTTCTTT. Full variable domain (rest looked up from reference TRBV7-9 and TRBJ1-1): DTGVSQNPRHKITKRGQNVTFRCDPISEHNRLYWYRQTLGQGPEFLTYFQNEAQLEKSRLLSDRFSAERPKGSFSTLEIQRTEQGDSAMYLCASSFGQGATEAFFGQGTRLTVV.